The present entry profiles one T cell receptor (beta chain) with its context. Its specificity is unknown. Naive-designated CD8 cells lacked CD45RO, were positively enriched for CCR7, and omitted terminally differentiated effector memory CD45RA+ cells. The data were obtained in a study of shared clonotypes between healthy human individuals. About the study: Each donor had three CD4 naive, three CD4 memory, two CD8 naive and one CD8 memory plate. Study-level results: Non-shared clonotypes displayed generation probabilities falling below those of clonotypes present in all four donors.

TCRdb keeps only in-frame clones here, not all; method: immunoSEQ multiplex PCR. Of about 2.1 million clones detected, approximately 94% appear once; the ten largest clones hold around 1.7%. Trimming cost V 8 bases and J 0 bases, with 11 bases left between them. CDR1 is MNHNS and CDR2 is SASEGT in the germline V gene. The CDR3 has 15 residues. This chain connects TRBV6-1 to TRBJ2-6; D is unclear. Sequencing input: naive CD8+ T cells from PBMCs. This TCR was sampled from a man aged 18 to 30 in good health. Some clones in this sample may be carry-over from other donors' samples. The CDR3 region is CASGTWSSGANVLTF. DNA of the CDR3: TGTGCCAGCGGCACCTGGAGCTCTGGGGCCAACGTCCTGACTTTC.